A single sample gave rise to the 24 T cell receptor beta chains below, sequenced in a study of CD8 T cells in Susac syndrome. RNA totalling roughly 0.45 to 1 ug underwent reverse transcription with random hexamers. Each CDR3 protein is one row after TCRdb ran MiXCR on the immunoSEQ multiplex PCR reads. Among 150,000 to 200,000 distinct CDR3 sequences listed, around 94% were seen once. Material: CD4+ T cells from PBMCs. Receptors were obtained from a human donor in good health.

This sequence joins TRBV18 and TRBJ2-1; D is undetermined. CDR1 is KGHSH, CDR2 LQKENI, per germline. Trimming took 5 bases from V and 4 from J, leaving 9 bases between them. The CDR3 has 13 residues. CDR3 region: CASSSPRYNEQFF. The CDR3 coding sequence is TGTGCCAGCTCATCGCCACGGTACAATGAGCAGTTCTTC. Full variable domain (outside the CDR3, taken from reference TRBV18 and TRBJ2-1): NAGVMQNPRHLVRRRGQEARLRCSPMKGHSHVYWYRQLPEEGLKFMVYLQKENIIDESGMPKERFSAEFPKEGPSILRIQQVVRGDSAAYFCASSSPRYNEQFFGPGTRLTVL.

The chain has TRBV30 and TRBJ2-7, with 7 bases lining up with TRBD2. The CDR3 consists of 14 residues. From germline, CDR1 is GTSNPN and CDR2 SVGIG (reference sequence). The CDR3 bases are TGTGCTTCCTCCGGGACTAACGCTGCCTACGAGCAGTACTTC. Amino acids: CASSGTNAAYEQYF.

The rearrangement uses TRBV3-1 and TRBJ1-2; D gene uncertain. In germline, CDR1 is LGHDT, CDR2 YNNKEL (reference sequence). This CDR3 region has 12 residues. V shed 2 bases and J shed 7 bases, with 8 bases lying between them. The CDR3 DNA reads TGTGCCAGCAGCCAACCGGCCACTGGCTACACCTTC. It encodes CASSQPATGYTF.

The CDR3 bases are TGTGCCAGCAGCCCCTCTGAGGGCTACAATGAGCAGTTCTTC. Protein sequence: CASSPSEGYNEQFF. The chain links TRBV7-9 to TRBJ2-1, with D possibly TRBD2 on 5 matching bases. V dropped 5 bases and J dropped 3 bases, with 11 bases sitting between them. This CDR3 is 14 amino acids long. Germline V gene sequence: CDR1 SEHNR, CDR2 FQNEAQ (reference sequence).

The chain is built from TRBV30 and TRBJ2-5; D may be TRBD2 (7 bases). Germline-derived CDR1 and CDR2 are GTSNPN and SVGIG (reference sequence). The ends were cut back, 4 bases at V and 7 bases at J, with 16 bases in the middle. The CDR3 consists of 13 residues. CDR3 sequence (DNA): TGTGCCTGGACTCAGGGACTACAGGGGACCCAGTACTTC. It encodes CAWTQGLQGTQYF.

The J gene is TRBJ2-6, the V gene TRBV12-3 or TRBV12-4, with D unclear. Trimming took 6 bases from V and 9 from J, leaving 9 bases between them. The CDR3 loop spans 12 amino acids. The CDR3 reads CASRPIGNVLTF. In DNA form, the CDR3 reads TGTGCCAGCAGGCCCATAGGCAACGTCCTGACTTTC.

V gene TRBV20-1 combines with J gene TRBJ2-3; D may be TRBD2 (6 bases). The CDR3 consists of 14 residues. The V gene's germline CDR1 is DFQATT and CDR2 SNEGSKA (reference sequence). Trimming shortened V by 3 bases and J by 5 bases, and 15 bases separated the two germline ends. Here the CDR3 DNA reads TGCAGTGCTAGTCCTCGGCGGCGGGGAGATACGCAGTATTTT. This sequence encodes CSASPRRRGDTQYF.

The CDR3 nucleotides are TGCAGTGCCCTCCGGGAACTCAACACCGGGGAGCTGTTTTTT. Translated, it gives CSALRELNTGELFF. The V call is TRBV20-1, the J call TRBJ2-2; the D gene is possibly TRBD2 (5 bases). The CDR3 extends over 14 amino acids. V was cut by 6 bases and J by 2 bases, with 13 bases left in between. Germline V gene lookup returns CDR1 DFQATT and CDR2 SNEGSKA (reference sequence).

The CDR3 protein is CASSSLASGELFF. The CDR3 DNA reads as TGTGCCAGCAGTTCGCTAGCAAGCGGGGAGCTGTTTTTT. The genes are TRBV12-3 or TRBV12-4 and TRBJ2-2; D is possibly TRBD2 (5 bases). Trimming took 4 bases from V and 7 from J, leaving 10 bases between them. CDR3 length: 13 residues.

The rearrangement uses TRBV30 and TRBJ2-1; TRBD2 matches 10 bases. V gave up 1 base and J gave up 0 bases; unmatched junction bases: 3. This CDR3 contains 16 residues. Germline values: CDR1 GTSNPN, CDR2 SVGIG (reference sequence). The CDR3 DNA is TGTGCCTGGAGTGGAGCGGGGGGGAGCTCCTACAATGAGCAGTTCTTC. Its translation is CAWSGAGGSSYNEQFF.

This chain joins TRBV18 and TRBJ2-5, with unresolved D. This CDR3 is 13 amino acids long. Germline V gene lookup returns CDR1 KGHSH and CDR2 LQKENI. V shed 4 bases and J shed 5 bases, with 11 bases lying between them. The CDR3, as DNA: TGTGCCAGCTCACGCCTCTCGCAGGAGACCCAGTACTTC. Its translation: CASSRLSQETQYF.

Regarding this clonotype: One end of the junction varies from germline; a read error may be responsible. This chain uses TRBV20-1 with TRBJ2-5; 10 positions match TRBD2. Germline V gene lookup returns CDR1 DFQATT and CDR2 SNEGSKA (reference sequence). The length of the CDR3 is 17 residues. CDR3 bases: TGCAGTGCTAACAGGGCTAGCGGGGGCCGTTACCAGGAGACCCAGTACTTC. Protein sequence: CSANRASGGRYQETQYF.

The rearrangement joins TRBV9 to TRBJ2-5; D possibly corresponds to TRBD2 (5 bases). The V gene's germline CDR1 is SGDLS and CDR2 YYNGEE. This CDR3 has 12 amino acids. Trimming shortened V by 4 bases and J by 9 bases, and 13 bases separated the two germline ends. In nucleotides, the CDR3 is TGTGCCAGCAGCCCACAAACCGGGGCCCAGTACTTC. It translates to CASSPQTGAQYF.

The chain recombines TRBV20-1 with TRBJ2-1, with TRBD2 matching over 10 bases. The germline CDR1 and CDR2 sequences are DFQATT and SNEGSKA (reference sequence). There are 13 residues in the CDR3. DNA for the CDR3: TGCAGCGCAAAGGCTAGCGGGGGAAATGAGCAGTTCTTC. Translated: CSAKASGGNEQFF.

The rearrangement joins TRBV25-1 to TRBJ1-1; D is unresolved. Germline-derived CDR1 and CDR2 are MGHDK and SYGVNS. V was trimmed by 3 bases and J by 2 bases, leaving 13 bases between them. The length of the CDR3 is 15 residues. CDR3 nucleotide sequence: TGTGCCAGCAGTGACCCCGGCTTGGGAAACACTGAAGCTTTCTTT. It specifies CASSDPGLGNTEAFF.

V gene TRBV9 combines with J gene TRBJ2-3, with 8 bases that match TRBD2. CDR1 is SGDLS, CDR2 YYNGEE, per germline. The trim removed 0 bases at V and 1 base at J, leaving 4 bases unmatched. This CDR3 contains 16 residues. CDR3 region: CASSVGTGGGTDTQYF. DNA of the CDR3: TGTGCCAGCAGCGTAGGCACGGGGGGGGGCACAGATACGCAGTATTTT.

This clonotype was observed a few times. The chain couples TRBV28 to TRBJ2-7; D is ambiguous. Germline V gene data show CDR1 as MDHEN and CDR2 as SYDVKM. V lost 2 bases, J lost 3 bases, and 5 bases lay in between. This CDR3 has 12 residues. DNA of the CDR3: TGTGCCAGCAGTTTAAAGGGCTACGAGCAGTACTTC. This encodes CASSLKGYEQYF.

The gene calls are TRBV18 and TRBJ1-2, with TRBD1 identical over 11 bases. Germline CDR1 KGHSH, CDR2 LQKENI. The CDR3 runs to 16 residues. J gave up 3 bases and V 3 bases, and 6 bases lay outside the gene matches. The DNA for the CDR3 is TGTGCCAGCTCACCGTGGACAGGGGGCGAGGACTATGGCTACACCTTC. The encoded protein is CASSPWTGGEDYGYTF.

This chain joins TRBV4-2 and TRBJ2-1, with unresolved D. Trimming cost V 1 base and J 4 bases, with 17 bases left between them. Germline lookup yields CDR1 LGHNA and CDR2 YNFKEQ. This CDR3 region has 17 residues. The CDR3 here is CASSQGVLGWDYNEQFF. CDR3 bases: TGTGCCAGCAGCCAAGGTGTTTTGGGGTGGGATTACAATGAGCAGTTCTTC.

The chain carries TRBV9 and TRBJ2-1, with D possibly TRBD2 on 5 matching bases. CDR1 SGDLS and CDR2 YYNGEE come from the germline V gene. This CDR3 is built from 14 residues. Trimming shortened V by 0 bases and J by 2 bases, and 6 bases separated the two germline ends. The CDR3 here is CASSVASPYNEQFF. CDR3 in DNA: TGTGCCAGCAGCGTAGCTAGCCCCTACAATGAGCAGTTCTTC.

V usage is TRBV20-1 and J usage is TRBJ2-1; weak D call: TRBD2 (6 bases). V lost 3 bases, J lost 3 bases, and 21 bases lay in between. Germline V gene sequence: CDR1 DFQATT, CDR2 SNEGSKA (reference sequence). The CDR3 has 17 amino acids. The CDR3 sequence is CSARRRLRGLFYNEQFF. CDR3 sequence (DNA): TGCAGTGCTAGGCGGCGGCTGCGGGGACTCTTCTACAATGAGCAGTTCTTC.

This clonotype was seen just once. The chain is built from TRBV23-1 and TRBJ1-5; no reliable D call. TRBV23-1 is noted as an ORF with a role that remains uncertain. Trimming removed 7 bases at V and 7 bases at J, with 17 bases between. The CDR3 covers 14 residues. CDR3: CASTHGWKNQPQHF. CDR3 coding DNA: TGCGCCAGCACTCATGGGTGGAAGAACCAGCCCCAGCATTTT.

The chain carries TRBV30 and TRBJ1-2; no firm D call. This CDR3 has 14 amino acids. The V and J ends lost 0 bases and 6 bases respectively, with 14 bases between them. The V gene's germline CDR1 is GTSNPN and CDR2 SVGIG (reference sequence). This chain's CDR3 is CAWSVWGSDHGYTF. The DNA for the CDR3 is TGTGCCTGGAGTGTCTGGGGAAGCGACCATGGCTACACCTTC.

CDR3 sequence: CAWSRDRISYEQYF. DNA for the CDR3: TGTGCCTGGAGCCGGGACAGGATCTCCTACGAGCAGTACTTC. The V gene is TRBV30, the J gene TRBJ2-7, with 8 bases fitting TRBD1. The ends lost 3 bases at V and 0 bases at J; junction bases unmatched: 4. Germline values: CDR1 GTSNPN, CDR2 SVGIG (reference sequence). There are 14 residues in the CDR3.